The clone carrying this T cell receptor beta chain was seen repeatedly, ten times or more. Antigen unknown. Trimming stripped 6 bases from V and 4 bases from J, with 4 bases between. The V gene's germline CDR1 is MNHNS and CDR2 SASEGT. This CDR3 contains 11 residues. The sample comes from a study of glioma-infiltrating T cells. Points from the study as a whole: Above-expected tissue-blood divergence occurred in all gliomas, most in low-grade ones.

TCR alpha and beta CDR3 regions were amplified from RNA using iRepertoire nested multiplex PCR. TCRdb called the multiplex PCR reads again in MiXCR, with one record for every CDR3 protein. Counted here are 170,000 or so distinct CDR3 sequences, under 55% occurring once; the ten biggest clones make up 4% to 6.5%. The chain couples TRBV6-1 to TRBJ2-1; D is uncertain. This receptor was taken from a human donor with low-grade glioma or glioblastoma, undergoing nonglioma brain surgery, or in good health (not recorded which). The material sequenced was glioma tissue, nonneoplastic brain tissue, or PBMCs (not recorded which). The chain's CDR3 is CASREYNEQFF. CDR3 in DNA: TGTGCCAGCAGGGAGTACAATGAGCAGTTCTTC.